Here is one TCR beta chain with its context. The antigen is undetermined. The entry originates in a study of OX40 agonist ivuxolimab in advanced cancers. Study-level information: Of the participants, around 39% had some prior anti-PD-1, anti-PD-L1 or anti-CTLA-4 therapy, which was allowed.

Per germline, CDR1 GTSNPN and CDR2 SVGIG (reference sequence). The CDR3 has 18 residues. V trimming: 6 bases; J trimming: 2 bases; junction bases outside the gene matches: 12. TCRdb's copy holds only in-frame clones and misses some; the assay was immunoSEQ multiplex PCR. This table has approximately 56,000 clones, 80% to 90% appearing once. Study-level findings and limits: CD8+ T cells averaged more expanded clones than CD4+.

With baseline, cycle 4 day 1, and cycle 7 day 1 as timepoints, blood was sampled. Sequenced material: CD4+ or CD8+ T cells sorted from blood, taken in a trial of the OX40 agonist ivuxolimab. This TCR derives from an adult with an advanced solid tumor such as melanoma, head and neck, liver or kidney cancer. The V call is TRBV30, the J call TRBJ2-3; 15 positions match TRBD2. Written as DNA, the CDR3 is TGTGCCTGCCAACGGGGACTAGCGGGGGGCCTACTCACAGATACGCAGTATTTT. It yields the protein CACQRGLAGGLLTDTQYF.